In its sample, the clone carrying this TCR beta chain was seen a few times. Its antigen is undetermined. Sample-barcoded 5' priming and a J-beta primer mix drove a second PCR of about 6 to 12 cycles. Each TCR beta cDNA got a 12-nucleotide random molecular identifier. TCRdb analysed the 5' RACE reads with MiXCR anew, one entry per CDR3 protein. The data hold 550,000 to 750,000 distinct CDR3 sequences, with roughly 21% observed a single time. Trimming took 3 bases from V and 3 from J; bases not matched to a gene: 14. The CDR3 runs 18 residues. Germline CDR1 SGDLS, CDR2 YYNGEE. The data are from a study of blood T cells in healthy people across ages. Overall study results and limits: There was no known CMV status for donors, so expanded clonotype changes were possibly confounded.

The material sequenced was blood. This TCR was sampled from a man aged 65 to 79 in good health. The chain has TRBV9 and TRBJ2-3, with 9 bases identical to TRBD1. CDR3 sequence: CASSAHEETGGRTDTQYF. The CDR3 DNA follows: TGTGCCAGCAGCGCCCACGAAGAGACAGGGGGTCGTACAGATACGCAGTATTTT.